Listed below are T cell receptor beta chains from one sample, sequenced in a study of T cells in Graves' hyperthyroidism and ophthalmopathy. TCRdb itself ran the multiplex PCR reads through MiXCR, one entry per CDR3 protein. The table shows about 600,000 distinct CDR3 sequences, with approximately 15% occurring only once. The sequenced sample was blood. These receptors originate from a woman in her 40s with Graves' ophthalmopathy. Both conserved end residues are trimmed from each CDR3. The order of the fields is V gene, J gene, CDR3 protein.

TRBV6-1	TRBJ1-5	ASPCGQPQH
TRBV5-8	TRBJ1-2	ASVFQTGAYGYT
TRBV27	TRBJ1-1	ASSKTSSEAF
TRBV12-3/TRBV12-4	TRBJ1-1	ASSLGGGRWDTEAF
TRBV3-1	TRBJ1-3	ASSYRFSSGNTIY
TRBV29-1	TRBJ2-1	SAGPEGLYNEQF
TRBV12-3/TRBV12-4	TRBJ2-3	ASSLGESDTQY
TRBV2	TRBJ2-3	ASSERGPLTDTQY
TRBV2	TRBJ2-1	ASSDWEQF
TRBV2	TRBJ2-1	ASSEAGAGGREQF
TRBV5-1	TRBJ2-3	ASSLARVTAGTDTQY
TRBV10-1	TRBJ2-3	ASSEGTSGITQY
TRBV2	TRBJ1-5	ASRGDSYSNQPQH
TRBV18	TRBJ2-1	ASSPVYLAGGPGEQF
TRBV27	TRBJ2-3	AAADRQSTDTQY
TRBV2	TRBJ1-6	ASKTEVVDNSPLH
TRBV2	TRBJ2-3	ASSDVGTTPQDTQY
TRBV19	TRBJ2-3	ASSTRTGYKDTQY
TRBV7-2	TRBJ2-5	ASRSTGPPETQY
TRBV6-1	TRBJ1-5	ASTPGVNQPQH
TRBV30	TRBJ1-3	AWKLSSGNTIY
TRBV10-1	TRBJ1-2	ASKRTGFNYGYT
TRBV6-1	TRBJ2-7	ASSPFRGVDYEQY
TRBV7-8	TRBJ2-7	ASSLQFGAGYEQY
TRBV12-3/TRBV12-4	TRBJ2-2	ASSSNRGQSGELF
TRBV5-4	TRBJ1-1	ASSAGQGVMNTEAF
TRBV3-1	TRBJ2-7	ASSQGRYEQY
TRBV19	TRBJ2-1	ASSNRVAPRNNEQF
TRBV19	TRBJ1-2	ASSAKGSYGYT
TRBV20-1	TRBJ1-4	SANSNEKLF
TRBV2	TRBJ1-5	ASSDINQPQH
TRBV5-1	TRBJ2-1	ASSKLGALDEQF
TRBV29-1	TRBJ2-5	SSAPRDETQY
TRBV6-5	TRBJ1-6	ASSYEGGVSPLH
TRBV20-1	TRBJ2-7	SARITSGSLGEQY
TRBV11-2	TRBJ2-3	ASSLEYRLAGAKDTQY
TRBV10-3	TRBJ2-1	AISESSGSTRNEQF
TRBV9	TRBJ1-1	ASSVGVQGAQNTEAF
TRBV12-3/TRBV12-4	TRBJ2-7	ASSLEHGGRYEQY
TRBV28	TRBJ1-5	ASSFRGNSNQPQH
TRBV7-2	TRBJ1-1	ASSSRQGAVEAF
TRBV7-9	TRBJ2-2	ASSLGPLRDGNTGELF
TRBV27	TRBJ1-4	ASSLSMAFAGEKLF
TRBV2	TRBJ2-5	ASDRTTKDRYQETQY
TRBV6-1	TRBJ2-7	ASSERDRDTYEQY
TRBV2	TRBJ2-3	ASSEAGGGWRTDTQY
TRBV5-1	TRBJ1-2	ASTLQQGEIGYT
TRBV3-1	TRBJ1-5	ASSPPRHNQPQH
TRBV7-2	TRBJ2-5	AGRIPRDLHGKTQY
TRBV10-3	TRBJ2-2	AISGASETGELF
TRBV10-3	TRBJ1-3	AIKEGGLFSGNTIY
TRBV7-8	TRBJ2-5	ASSPTSGEAETQY
TRBV20-1	TRBJ2-3	SAGWTSGREADTQY
TRBV12-3/TRBV12-4	TRBJ1-5	ASSLATHGQPQH
TRBV2	TRBJ2-7	ASTFAMGYEQY
TRBV19	TRBJ2-2	ASRDRGLAGELF
TRBV12-3/TRBV12-4	TRBJ2-7	ASTLGLVTDEQY
TRBV5-6	TRBJ2-4	ASSRIQGDRNIQY
TRBV11-2	TRBJ2-4	ASSLAERNIQY